This is a list of T cell receptor beta chains from one sample in a study of T cell changes during pregnancy in multiple sclerosis. The table came from immunoSEQ multiplex PCR; TCRdb's copy has only in-frame clones and leaves some out. This sample yields under 45,000 clones, of which 90% to 95% are seen a single time; around 0.47% belongs to the top ten. The material sequenced was CD4+ T cells from peripheral blood mononuclear cells, taken in the second trimester of pregnancy. These receptors were collected from a female donor in good health, enrolled as a control in a pregnancy study. CDR3s include the opening cysteine and the closing phenylalanine or tryptophan. The D gene is left open where the match is weak.

D: TRBD2
J: TRBJ2-2
V: TRBV18
DNA: TGTGCCAGCTCAACAAGGAATAGCGGGGGGACCAACACCGGGGAGCTGTTTTTT
CDR3: CASSTRNSGGTNTGELFF

D: NA
J: TRBJ1-1
V: TRBV2
DNA: TGTGCCGACCGAGGGTCAGCGATTTTGGCCACTGAAGCTTTCTTT
CDR3: CADRGSAILATEAFF

D: TRBD1
J: TRBJ2-7
V: TRBV6-5
DNA: TGTGCCAGCAGTACCCTGACAGGGCACTCCTACGAGCAGTACTTC
CDR3: CASSTLTGHSYEQYF

D: TRBD1
J: TRBJ1-6
V: TRBV5-1
DNA: TGCGCCAGCAGCTTGGAGACAGGGGGGAATTCACCCCTCCACTTT
CDR3: CASSLETGGNSPLHF

D: NA
J: TRBJ2-7
V: TRBV20-1
DNA: TGCAGTGCTAGAGCAACGGGCGAGCAGTACTTC
CDR3: CSARATGEQYF

D: NA
J: TRBJ2-3
V: TRBV11-3
DNA: TGTGCCAGCAGCCGGGGGGCGGCCCTTCGCACAGATACGCAGTATTTT
CDR3: CASSRGAALRTDTQYF

D: NA
J: TRBJ1-5
V: TRBV19
DNA: TGTGCCAGTAGTCTCCGTGGGGAGGACCTTAATCAGCCCCAGCATTTT
CDR3: CASSLRGEDLNQPQHF

D: TRBD1
J: TRBJ1-1
V: TRBV6-5
DNA: TGTGCCAGCAGGGGGACAGGGATCAGCACTGAAGCTTTCTTT
CDR3: CASRGTGISTEAFF

D: NA
J: TRBJ2-7
V: TRBV14
DNA: TGTGCCAGCAGCCAAGACGTATACAGGGACGAGCAGTACTTC
CDR3: CASSQDVYRDEQYF

D: NA
J: TRBJ2-5
V: TRBV7-2
DNA: TGTGCCAGCAGCTTACAGGGTCAAGAGACCCAGTACTTC
CDR3: CASSLQGQETQYF

D: NA
J: TRBJ1-2
V: TRBV5-1
DNA: TGCGCCAGCAGCTTGGACACAGGCCCTGGAGGCTACACCTTC
CDR3: CASSLDTGPGGYTF